Here is one T cell receptor (beta chain) with its context. The antigen remains unidentified. Clones were read by immunoSEQ multiplex PCR, and TCRdb kept only the in-frame ones, dropping some. The sample has some 25,000 clones, around 67% seen once; the top ten hold 6.5% to 10%. Germline loops: CDR1 GTSNPN, CDR2 SVGIG (reference sequence). The V end lost 1 base, the J end lost 4 bases, and 7 bases lay between the germline ends. This CDR3 spans 12 amino acids. These data are taken from a study of vaccination effects on CD4 cells after COVID-19. At the level of the study: Sampling occurred a median 72 days post second dose, range 14 to 241.

Using viral peptide pools, the ViraFEST assay grew out antigen-specific CD4+ T cells prior to sequencing. Between days 9 and 10 of culture, CD4+ T cells were separated out. Subjects were given two BNT162b2 or mRNA-1273 vaccine doses. Study-wide results and limits: Recruitment yielded few convalescent patients, and the study had no early post-infection timepoints.

Source: CD4+ T cells from PBMCs cultured with SARS-CoV-2 spike peptides, taken after COVID-19 vaccination. The clonotype originates from a human donor who received a COVID-19 vaccine. This rearrangement joins TRBV30 to TRBJ1-2; no definite D call. The CDR3, as DNA: TGTGCCTGGAGTGCCGGAGGCTATGGCTACACCTTC. As protein: CAWSAGGYGYTF.